Listed below are T cell receptor beta chains from one sample, sequenced in a study of blood T cell repertoires in COVID-19. Generated by immunoSEQ multiplex PCR, the TCRdb table keeps only in-frame clones and is missing some. The sample shows 95,000 to 110,000 clones, more than 80% of them seen only once. The sample taken for sequencing was peripheral blood. These receptors all stem from a woman aged 55-75 years with acute or convalescent COVID-19. CDR3s include the opening cysteine and the closing phenylalanine or tryptophan. The D gene is left open where the match is weak. Size is omitted from some rows. Given values are once, few, many or a class for expanded clones.

TRBV3-1/TRBV3-2,.,.,TRBJ2-3,TGTGCCAGCAGCCCCAGGGATGGGGTCACAGATACGCAGTATTTT,CASSPRDGVTDTQYF
TRBV6-1,.,TRBD1,TRBJ1-5,TGTGCCAGCAGGGGTGACAGGGAGAATCAGCCCCAGCATTTT,CASRGDRENQPQHF
TRBV12-3/TRBV12-4,.,TRBD1,TRBJ1-2,TGTGCCAGCAGTTTATTGGGACAGTATGGCTACACCTTC,CASSLLGQYGYTF
TRBV7-8,.,TRBD2,TRBJ2-3,TGTGCCAGCAGCCCCCCGGTAGCGGGAGGGGCAGATACGCAGTATTTT,CASSPPVAGGADTQYF
TRBV5-1,.,.,TRBJ2-1,TGCGCCAGCAGCTTTCAAGCGTTCGATTACAATGAGCAGTTCTTC,CASSFQAFDYNEQFF
TRBV4-1,.,TRBD2,TRBJ2-1,TGCGCCAGCAGCCAGCCCCCGGGGGGTTTAGGGAATGAGCAGTTCTTC,CASSQPPGGLGNEQFF
TRBV7-9,.,TRBD1,TRBJ1-1,TGTGCCAGCAGCTTTGGACAGGGCACTGAAGCTTTCTTT,CASSFGQGTEAFF
TRBV10-3,few,.,TRBJ1-5,TGTGCCATCAGTGAGTCGAGGGTGGGCAATCAGCCCCAGCATTTT,CAISESRVGNQPQHF
TRBV19,.,TRBD1,TRBJ1-2,TGTGCCAGTAGTCAAGGGACAGGGAGTGGCTACACCTTC,CASSQGTGSGYTF
TRBV2,.,.,TRBJ2-6,TGTGCCAGTCTACTGCACTCTGGGGCCAACGTCCTGACTTTC,CASLLHSGANVLTF
TRBV7-9,.,.,TRBJ1-4,TGTGCCAGCAGCCCCACTTGGACTAATGAAAAACTGTTTTTT,CASSPTWTNEKLFF
TRBV28,.,.,TRBJ1-2,TGTGCCAGCAGTCCGGGGAGTTATGGCTACACCTTC,CASSPGSYGYTF
TRBV29-1,.,.,TRBJ1-3,TGCAGCGCGGCCCCCGGCTCTGGAAACACCATATATTTT,CSAAPGSGNTIYF
TRBV7-8,.,TRBD2,TRBJ2-5,TGTGCCAGCAGCTTTGGGACTATCGGAGAGACCCAGTACTTC,CASSFGTIGETQYF
TRBV6-5,.,.,TRBJ1-6,TGTGCCAGCAGGCCCAGGGGAAATTCACCCCTCCACTTT,CASRPRGNSPLHF
TRBV6-5,.,.,TRBJ1-4,TGTGCCAGCAGACCCCGCTCAGGGCTTGGTGAAAAACTGTTTTTT,CASRPRSGLGEKLFF
TRBV10-3,.,.,TRBJ2-1,TGTGCCATCAGTGAGTCTTACAGTTCCTACGAGCAGTTCTTC,CAISESYSSYEQFF
TRBV9,.,.,TRBJ2-3,TGTGCCAGCAGCGTAGAGCCCAGCACAGATACGCAGTATTTT,CASSVEPSTDTQYF
TRBV27,.,TRBD1,TRBJ1-4,TGTGCCAGCGGACAGGGGAAGTACGGTGAAAAACTGTTTTTT,CASGQGKYGEKLFF
TRBV18,.,.,TRBJ1-1,TGTGCCAGCTCACCACCTCTTTCTCGGAACACTGAAGCTTTCTTT,CASSPPLSRNTEAFF
TRBV10-3,.,.,TRBJ1-3,TGTGCCACCGGGGTGAACGTTGGGTCTGGAAACACCATATATTTT,CATGVNVGSGNTIYF
TRBV2,.,TRBD2,TRBJ2-2,TGTGCCAGCAGTGAGGGCGGGAGAGGCACCGGGGAGCTGTTTTTT,CASSEGGRGTGELFF
TRBV28,.,TRBD2,TRBJ2-5,TGTGCCAGCAGCTGGACTAGCGTGGAGACCCAGTACTTC,CASSWTSVETQYF
TRBV27,.,.,TRBJ1-6,TGTGCCAGCAGTTTAAACAGGAATTCACCCCTCCACTTT,CASSLNRNSPLHF
TRBV7-8,.,TRBD1,TRBJ2-3,TGTGCCAGCAGCTGGGGACAGGGGGGGACAGATACGCAGTATTTT,CASSWGQGGTDTQYF
TRBV5-1,.,.,TRBJ2-7,TGCGCCAGCAGCTTGGCCACAGGCTCCTACGAGCAGTACTTC,CASSLATGSYEQYF
TRBV3-1/TRBV3-2,.,.,TRBJ1-4,TGTGCCAGCAGCGACGCAGGGGTAGAAAAACTGTTTTTT,CASSDAGVEKLFF
TRBV13,.,.,TRBJ2-5,TGTGCCAGCACCCGAGGAGGGTCGGGGGAGCGAGAGACCCAGTACTTC,CASTRGGSGERETQYF
TRBV2,.,.,TRBJ1-5,TGTGCCAGCAGTTCTCGGACGGGAAGCAATCAGCCCCAGCATTTT,CASSSRTGSNQPQHF